These 6 T cell receptor beta chains came from one sample sequenced in a study of T cell repertoires in cytomegalovirus infection. No antigens are known for them. TCRdb itself ran the reads through MiXCR, one entry per CDR3 protein. The sample holds about 830,000 distinct CDR3 sequences, over 25% seen once. The sample was cultured CD8+ T cells from PBMCs, taken from culture after CMV antigen stimulation. These receptors came from a human donor in good health (CMV status not recorded). Some clones in this sample may be carry-over from other donors' samples.

The chain couples TRBV29-1 to TRBJ2-7; D unclear. Trimming took 5 bases from V and 0 from J, leaving 8 bases between them. The CDR3 totals 12 residues. The germline CDR1 and CDR2 sequences are SQVTM and ANQGSEA. CDR3 in DNA: TGCAGCGTTCAAGGCAGCTCCTACGAGCAGTACGTC. Its protein product is CSVQGSSYEQYV.

This clonotype was detected only a few times. This chain links TRBV7-8 with TRBJ2-7; possible D gene TRBD1, 5 bases. V lost 1 base to trimming and J lost 3 bases, with 10 bases between them. The CDR3 has 14 amino acids. Germline V gives CDR1 SGHVS, CDR2 FQNEAQ. CDR3 region: CASSLGSQGYEQYV. The CDR3 bases are TGTGCCAGCAGCTTAGGATCCCAGGGCTACGAGCAGTACGTC.

This clonotype showed up just a few times. V and J are TRBV4-1 and TRBJ2-2; no clear D. The V gene lost 1 base and the J gene lost 6 bases, with 6 bases spanning the gap. This CDR3 spans 13 amino acids. Germline V gives CDR1 MGHRA, CDR2 YSYEKL. The CDR3 spells CASSQVGPGELFF. The CDR3 coding sequence is TGCGCCAGCAGCCAAGTTGGTCCCGGGGAGCTGTTTTTT.

The sample holds a few counts of this clonotype. The rearrangement links TRBV20-1 to TRBJ2-1; 10 nucleotides agree with TRBD2. CDR1 DFQATT and CDR2 SNEGSKA come from the germline V gene (reference sequence). The CDR3 contains 17 residues. Losses at the gene ends were 3 bases for V and 8 bases for J; bases not matched to a gene: 16. In DNA, the CDR3 is TGCAGTGCTAGGAAGAGCGGGGGGGCGTTATTTTTCCATGAGCAGTTCTTC. As protein: CSARKSGGALFFHEQFF.

This chain joins TRBV5-1 and TRBJ1-2; the D gene is possibly TRBD1 (5 bases). This CDR3 has 14 residues. The V gene's germline CDR1 is SGHRS and CDR2 YFSETQ. With 4 bases removed from V and 4 bases from J, the gap between germline ends came to 14 bases. CDR3: CASSAQQDLYGYTF. CDR3 in DNA: TGCGCCAGCAGCGCACAACAGGACCTCTATGGCTACACCTTC.

This clonotype showed up just a few times. J is TRBJ2-4 and V is TRBV7-9; D unclear. The V gene's germline CDR1 is SEHNR and CDR2 FQNEAQ (reference sequence). Trimming stripped 3 bases from V and 0 bases from J, with 6 bases between. CDR3 length: 14 amino acids. The CDR3, as DNA: TGTGCCAGCAGCTTTGGATCAGCCAAAAACATTCAGTACTTC. Residues: CASSFGSAKNIQYF.